A selection of T cell receptor beta chains follows, all from one sample in a study of blood T cell repertoires in COVID-19. Produced via immunoSEQ multiplex PCR; TCRdb's table is partial and in-frame only. The sample holds roughly 330,000 clones; 87% are singletons and the top ten take under 6%. The sample comprised PBMCs or T cells enriched from blood (not recorded which). The source is a woman in her twenties or thirties who had recovered from COVID-19. The CDR3 runs from the conserved cysteine through the conserved F or W. A D gene is named only where the DNA matches it firmly. The size of a clone is reported for some rows only, either as once, few or many, or as a class for expanded clones.

D gene	clone size	V gene	J gene	CDR3 protein	CDR3 DNA
.	.	TRBV6-5	TRBJ1-6	CASSYLQDHNSPLHF	TGTGCCAGCAGTTACCTACAGGATCATAATTCACCCCTCCACTTT
TRBD1	.	TRBV6-5	TRBJ1-2	CASRPGTGGLDTF	TGTGCCAGCAGGCCCGGGACAGGAGGGCTTGATACCTTC
TRBD1	.	TRBV9	TRBJ1-1	CASSPRTGGTEAFF	TGTGCCAGCAGCCCCAGGACAGGGGGCACTGAAGCTTTCTTT
TRBD2	.	TRBV3-1/TRBV3-2	TRBJ2-1	CASSPLSLAGAPNEQFF	TGTGCCAGCAGCCCCCTGTCACTAGCGGGGGCCCCCAATGAGCAGTTCTTC
.	.	TRBV3-1/TRBV3-2	TRBJ1-1	CASSQQGGTFF	TGTGCCAGCAGCCAACAAGGAGGAACTTTCTTT
TRBD2	.	TRBV4-1	TRBJ2-7	CASSQAGLAVGSYEQYF	TGCGCCAGCAGCCAAGCCGGACTAGCGGTGGGCTCCTACGAGCAGTACTTC
.	.	TRBV6-5	TRBJ1-1	CASRSRVGLPEAFF	TGTGCCAGCAGGTCACGGGTGGGGCTGCCTGAAGCTTTCTTT
.	.	TRBV18	TRBJ2-2	CASSSGTRNTGELFF	TGTGCCAGCTCGTCCGGGACACGAAACACCGGGGAGCTGTTTTTT
TRBD1	.	TRBV6-5	TRBJ2-7	CAARDRYYEQYF	TGTGCCGCTAGGGACAGATACTACGAGCAGTACTTC
.	.	TRBV5-6	TRBJ1-2	CASTTGRARDGYTF	TGTGCCAGCACCACGGGGAGGGCGCGGGATGGCTACACCTTC
.	.	TRBV9	TRBJ1-6	CASSVDRGTNSPLHF	TGTGCCAGCAGCGTAGATCGGGGTACGAATTCACCCCTCCACTTT
.	.	TRBV2	TRBJ1-1	CASSVGGAVNTEAFF	TGTGCCAGCAGTGTGGGGGGGGCAGTAAACACTGAAGCTTTCTTT
TRBD1	.	TRBV5-1	TRBJ2-7	CASSFSGGYEQYF	TGCGCCAGCAGCTTTTCAGGGGGCTACGAGCAGTACTTC
TRBD1	.	TRBV5-6	TRBJ1-6	CASSLRTGRSPLHF	TGTGCCAGCAGCTTGAGGACAGGGCGTTCACCCCTCCACTTT
.	.	TRBV2	TRBJ2-6	CASTRQVSGANVLTF	TGTGCCAGCACCAGACAAGTCTCTGGGGCCAACGTCCTGACTTTC
TRBD2	.	TRBV6-1	TRBJ2-3	CASSEGRLAGGSTDTQYF	TGTGCCAGCAGTGAAGGTCGACTAGCGGGGGGGAGCACAGATACGCAGTATTTT
TRBD1	.	TRBV18	TRBJ1-3	CASSLRFPGQGTNTIYF	TGTGCCAGCTCCCTACGATTTCCGGGACAGGGGACGAACACCATATATTTT
.	.	TRBV3-1/TRBV3-2	TRBJ1-4	CASSQRQGVGKLFF	TGTGCCAGCAGCCAAAGGCAGGGTGTAGGAAAACTGTTTTTT
.	once	TRBV7-9	TRBJ1-5	CATDVGGNQPQHF	TGTGCCACCGACGTAGGGGGCAATCAGCCCCAGCATTTT
.	.	TRBV18	TRBJ2-7	CASSPGQTYEQYF	TGTGCCAGCTCACCGGGCCAGACCTACGAGCAGTACTTC
.	.	TRBV7-3	TRBJ2-2	CASSRGGNTGELFF	TGTGCCAGCAGCCGCGGGGGCAACACCGGGGAGCTGTTTTTT
.	.	TRBV2	TRBJ1-6	CASSLPPKNRSPLHF	TGTGCCAGCAGTCTTCCGCCTAAGAATCGTTCACCCCTCCACTTT
TRBD1	.	TRBV5-1	TRBJ2-5	CASSTGQGGETQYF	TGCGCCAGCAGCACGGGACAGGGAGGAGAGACCCAGTACTTC
TRBD2	.	TRBV3-1/TRBV3-2	TRBJ2-7	CASSERGASEQYF	TGTGCCAGCAGTGAGCGGGGGGCAAGCGAGCAGTACTTC
.	.	TRBV7-9	TRBJ1-1	CASSTENTEAFF	TGTGCCAGCAGCACAGAGAACACTGAAGCTTTCTTT
TRBD1	.	TRBV4-2	TRBJ1-2	CASSQDGTGINYGYTF	TGTGCCAGCAGCCAAGATGGGACAGGTATTAACTATGGCTACACCTTC
.	.	TRBV29-1	TRBJ2-3	CSVVNRRTDTQYF	TGCAGCGTTGTGAACAGGCGCACAGATACGCAGTATTTT
TRBD2	.	TRBV15	TRBJ2-5	CATSRGLGGQETQYF	TGTGCCACCAGCAGGGGACTAGGGGGGCAAGAGACCCAGTACTTC
.	.	TRBV5-5	TRBJ1-1	CASSLAAGARNTEAFF	TGTGCCAGCAGCTTGGCCGCAGGCGCCCGGAACACTGAAGCTTTCTTT
.	.	TRBV20-1	TRBJ1-5	CSASDTGGWSNQPQHF	TGCAGTGCTAGTGATACAGGAGGGTGGAGCAATCAGCCCCAGCATTTT
.	.	TRBV7-3	TRBJ2-2	CASSYGGGTGELFF	TGTGCCAGCAGCTACGGGGGAGGTACCGGGGAGCTGTTTTTT
.	.	TRBV6-5	TRBJ1-2	CASRKQAQVGGYTF	TGTGCCAGCAGGAAACAGGCGCAGGTTGGAGGCTACACCTTC
TRBD2	.	TRBV19	TRBJ2-3	CASTTGLTTTDTQYF	TGTGCCAGTACTACGGGACTAACCACCACAGATACGCAGTATTTT
TRBD1	few	TRBV7-2	TRBJ1-5	CASSNRDSSNQPQHF	TGTGCCAGCAGTAACCGGGACAGCAGCAATCAGCCCCAGCATTTT
.	once	TRBV29-1	TRBJ2-1	CSGGTLRNEQFF	TGCAGCGGCGGGACCCTAAGAAATGAGCAGTTCTTC
.	.	TRBV19	TRBJ1-1	CASSILVSKNTEAFF	TGTGCCAGTAGTATCCTTGTGAGCAAGAACACTGAAGCTTTCTTT
.	.	TRBV6-5	TRBJ1-3	CASSLQGTYSGNTIYF	TGTGCCAGCAGTTTACAGGGAACTTACTCTGGAAACACCATATATTTT
.	.	TRBV7-9	TRBJ1-4	CASSADSRNEKLFF	TGTGCCAGCAGCGCAGACAGCCGGAACGAAAAACTGTTTTTT
TRBD1	.	TRBV19	TRBJ2-7	CASSTDRAPGEQYF	TGTGCCAGTAGTACCGACAGGGCCCCGGGCGAGCAGTACTTC
.	.	TRBV11-2	TRBJ2-7	CASSLGAYEQYF	TGTGCCAGCAGCTTAGGCGCCTACGAGCAGTACTTC
.	few	TRBV7-3	TRBJ2-2	CASSLTGAPGELFF	TGTGCCAGCAGCTTAACGGGGGCCCCCGGGGAGCTGTTTTTT
.	many	TRBV30	TRBJ1-2	CAWKNPSNYGYTF	TGTGCCTGGAAAAATCCGTCTAACTATGGCTACACCTTC
.	.	TRBV3-1/TRBV3-2	TRBJ1-1	CASSLGDLGTEAFF	TGTGCCAGCAGCCTAGGGGATCTGGGCACTGAAGCTTTCTTT
.	.	TRBV7-7	TRBJ2-2	CASSLGGGTGELFF	TGTGCTAGCAGCTTAGGGGGGGGCACCGGGGAGCTGTTTTTT
.	.	TRBV19	TRBJ2-7	CASSWAASRTDPYEQYF	TGTGCCAGTAGTTGGGCCGCATCTCGAACTGACCCCTACGAGCAGTACTTC
.	once	TRBV4-2	TRBJ1-6	CASSQEVRNSPLHF	TGTGCCAGCAGCCAAGAGGTCAGGAATTCACCCCTCCACTTT
.	.	TRBV5-4	TRBJ1-1	CASSLGRNTEAFF	TGTGCCAGCAGCTTGGGCAGGAACACTGAAGCTTTCTTT
TRBD1	once	TRBV7-9	TRBJ1-5	CASSLGTGHSNQPQHF	TGTGCCAGCAGCCTCGGGACAGGGCATAGCAATCAGCCCCAGCATTTT